The 9 T cell receptor beta chains listed next were all sequenced from one sample in a study of blood T cell repertoires in COVID-19. Assay used: immunoSEQ multiplex PCR; TCRdb lists only in-frame clones, some missing. This table holds about 35,000 clones, 83% found once. Sequenced: peripheral blood. The origin of the receptors is a man over 45 with acute or convalescent COVID-19.

The chain employs TRBV5-1 and TRBJ1-1; D call uncertain. Trimming took off 1 base at V and 1 base at J, with 8 bases between the two ends. The CDR3 covers 14 residues. CDR1 and CDR2 from the germline V gene are SGHRS and YFSETQ. The CDR3 DNA reads as TGCGCCAGCAGCTTGCACCCCGGGAACACTGAAGCTTTCTTT. This encodes CASSLHPGNTEAFF.

The chain uses TRBV30 and TRBJ1-4; no reliable D call. The CDR3 is 15 residues long. V lost 4 bases to trimming and J lost 0 bases, with 12 bases between them. The germline gives CDR1 GTSNPN, CDR2 SVGIG (reference sequence). This chain's CDR3 is CAWTPHGSTNEKLFF. The CDR3 bases are TGTGCCTGGACCCCCCACGGTTCAACTAATGAAAAACTGTTTTTT.

The chain recombines TRBV19 with TRBJ2-3; 7 bases match TRBD2. Germline CDR1 reads LNHDA; CDR2 reads SQIVND (reference sequence). Germline trimming cut 4 bases from V and 1 base from J; bases unmatched to any gene: 2. CDR3 length equals 14 residues. CDR3 in DNA: TGTGCCAGTAGTAGCGGGAGTCGCACAGATACGCAGTATTTT. Its translation: CASSSGSRTDTQYF.

The chain is built from TRBV2 and TRBJ2-2; 8 bases map to TRBD1. Germline-derived CDR1 and CDR2 are SNHLY and FYNNEI. The J segment lost 4 bases and the V segment lost 7 bases, leaving 11 bases of the junction unmatched. This CDR3 spans 16 amino acids. CDR3 amino acids: CASTHTGGKGTGELFF. As DNA, the CDR3 is TGTGCCAGCACCCATACAGGGGGTAAGGGCACCGGGGAGCTGTTTTTT.

V gene TRBV5-6 combines with J gene TRBJ1-4, with TRBD1 matching over 8 bases. Trimming took 1 base from V and 7 from J; bases not matched to a gene: 3. This CDR3 is 14 amino acids long. CDR1 is SGHDT and CDR2 is YYEEEE in the germline V gene. CDR3 region: CASSLTGGVEKLFF. The CDR3 region has the DNA TGTGCCAGCAGCTTGACAGGGGGAGTTGAAAAACTGTTTTTT.

This chain joins TRBV6-6 and TRBJ1-1, with a weak D call TRBD1 (5 bases). The CDR3 is made up of 15 amino acids. Trimming took 2 bases from V and 1 from J, leaving 11 bases between them. The germline V gene has CDR1 MNHNY and CDR2 SVGAGI (reference sequence). The CDR3 DNA is TGTGCCAGCAGTTACGCGACAGATCCGAACACTGAAGCTTTCTTT. Its protein product is CASSYATDPNTEAFF.

V usage is TRBV13 and J usage is TRBJ1-1, with D unclear. Germline CDR1 and CDR2: PRHDT and FYEKMQ (reference sequence). The CDR3 is 14 amino acids. The germline V and J ends were trimmed by 6 bases and 4 bases, with 15 bases remaining between them. The CDR3 is CASRVWASTTEAFF. For the CDR3, the DNA is TGTGCCAGCAGAGTATGGGCCTCCACCACTGAAGCTTTCTTT.

The rearrangement links TRBV6-5 to TRBJ1-2; 9 bases match TRBD1. Germline CDR1 and CDR2: MNHEY and SVGAGI. The CDR3 consists of 14 residues. V lost 5 bases to trimming and J lost 6 bases; unmatched junction nucleotides: 7. CDR3 nucleotide sequence: TGTGCCAGCAGTCGACCGGGACAGGGCCATGGCTACACCTTC. Translating it yields CASSRPGQGHGYTF.

This clone was counted only a few times. The DNA of the CDR3 is TGCGCCAGCAGGCCGACAGGGAGTAACTATGGCTACACCTTC. It specifies CASRPTGSNYGYTF. V is TRBV4-1 and J is TRBJ1-2, with 7 positions matching TRBD1. J gave up 1 base and V 6 bases, and 5 bases lay outside the gene matches. The CDR3 length is 14 residues. Germline CDR1 MGHRA, CDR2 YSYEKL.